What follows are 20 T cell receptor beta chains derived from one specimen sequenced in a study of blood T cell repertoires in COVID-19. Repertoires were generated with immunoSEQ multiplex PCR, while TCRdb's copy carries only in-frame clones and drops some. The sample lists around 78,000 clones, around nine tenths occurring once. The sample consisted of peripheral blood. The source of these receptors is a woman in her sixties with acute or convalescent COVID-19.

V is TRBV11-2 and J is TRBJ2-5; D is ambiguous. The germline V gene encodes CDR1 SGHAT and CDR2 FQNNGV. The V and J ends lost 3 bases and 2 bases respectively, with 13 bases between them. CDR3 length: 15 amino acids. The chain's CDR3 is CASSLKVSQQETQYF. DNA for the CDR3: TGTGCCAGCAGCTTGAAGGTATCACAGCAAGAGACCCAGTACTTC.

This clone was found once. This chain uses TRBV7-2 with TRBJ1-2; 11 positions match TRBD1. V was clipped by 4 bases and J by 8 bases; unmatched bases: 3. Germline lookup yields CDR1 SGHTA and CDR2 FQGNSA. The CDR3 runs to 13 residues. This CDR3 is CASSSDRGQGYTF. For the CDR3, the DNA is TGTGCCAGCAGCTCGGACAGGGGGCAAGGCTACACCTTC. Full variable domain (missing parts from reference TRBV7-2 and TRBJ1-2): GAGVSQSPSNKVTEKGKDVELRCDPISGHTALYWYRQSLGQGLEFLIYFQGNSAPDKSGLPSDRFSAERTGGSVSTLTIQRTQQEDSAVYLCASSSDRGQGYTFGSGTRLTVV.

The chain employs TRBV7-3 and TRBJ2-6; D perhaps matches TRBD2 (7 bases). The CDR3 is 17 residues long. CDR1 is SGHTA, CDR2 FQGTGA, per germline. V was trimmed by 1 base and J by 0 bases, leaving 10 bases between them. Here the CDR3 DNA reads TGTGCCAGCAGCTTAAGGGGGGGCCTCTCTGGGGCCAACGTCCTGACTTTC. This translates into CASSLRGGLSGANVLTF.

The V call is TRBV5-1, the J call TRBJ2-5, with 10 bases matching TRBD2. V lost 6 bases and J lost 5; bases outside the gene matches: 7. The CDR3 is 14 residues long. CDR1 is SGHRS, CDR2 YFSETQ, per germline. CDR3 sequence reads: CASKSGTSEETQYF. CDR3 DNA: TGCGCCAGCAAGTCTGGGACTAGCGAGGAGACCCAGTACTTC.

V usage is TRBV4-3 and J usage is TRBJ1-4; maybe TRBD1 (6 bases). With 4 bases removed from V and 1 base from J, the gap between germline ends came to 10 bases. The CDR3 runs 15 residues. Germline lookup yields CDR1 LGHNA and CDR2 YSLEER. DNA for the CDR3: TGCGCCAGCAGCCCATTCAGGGGAACTAATGAAAAACTGTTTTTT. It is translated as CASSPFRGTNEKLFF.

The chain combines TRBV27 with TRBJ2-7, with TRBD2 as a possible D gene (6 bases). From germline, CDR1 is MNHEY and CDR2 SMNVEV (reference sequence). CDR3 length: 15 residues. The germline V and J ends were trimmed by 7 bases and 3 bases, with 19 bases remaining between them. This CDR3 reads CASTHDGQGLYEQYF. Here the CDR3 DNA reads TGTGCCAGCACCCATGACGGGCAGGGACTCTACGAGCAGTACTTC.

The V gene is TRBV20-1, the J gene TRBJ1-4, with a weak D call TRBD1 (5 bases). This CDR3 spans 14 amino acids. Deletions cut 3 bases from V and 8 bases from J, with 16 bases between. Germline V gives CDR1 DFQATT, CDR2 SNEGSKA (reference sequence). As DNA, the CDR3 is TGCAGTGCTAGTATCCAGGGAGGGTGGGAAAAACTGTTTTTT. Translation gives CSASIQGGWEKLFF.

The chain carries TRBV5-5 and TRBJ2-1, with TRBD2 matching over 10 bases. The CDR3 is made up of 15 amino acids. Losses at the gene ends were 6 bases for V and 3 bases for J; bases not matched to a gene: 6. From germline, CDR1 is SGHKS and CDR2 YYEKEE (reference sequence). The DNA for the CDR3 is TGTGCCAGCACCGAGGGACTAGCGATCTACAATGAGCAGTTCTTC. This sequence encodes CASTEGLAIYNEQFF.

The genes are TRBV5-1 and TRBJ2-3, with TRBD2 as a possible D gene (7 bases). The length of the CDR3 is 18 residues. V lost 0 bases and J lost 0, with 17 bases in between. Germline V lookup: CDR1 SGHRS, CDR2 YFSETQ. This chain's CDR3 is CASSLAGGLGSSTDTQYF. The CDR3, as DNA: TGCGCCAGCAGCTTGGCCGGGGGGCTCGGATCTAGCACAGATACGCAGTATTTT. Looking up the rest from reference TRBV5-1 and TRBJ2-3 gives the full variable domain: KAGVTQTPRYLIKTRGQQVTLSCSPISGHRSVSWYQQTPGQGLQFLFEYFSETQRNKGNFPGRFSGRQFSNSRSEMNVSTLELGDSALYLCASSLAGGLGSSTDTQYFGPGTRLTVL.

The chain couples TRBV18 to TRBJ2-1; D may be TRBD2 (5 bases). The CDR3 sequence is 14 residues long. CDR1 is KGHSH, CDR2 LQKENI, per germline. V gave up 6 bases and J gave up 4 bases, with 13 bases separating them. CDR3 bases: TGTGCCAGCTCCCGCGATACTAGATACAATGAGCAGTTCTTC. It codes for CASSRDTRYNEQFF. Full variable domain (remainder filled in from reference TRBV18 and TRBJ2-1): NAGVMQNPRHLVRRRGQEARLRCSPMKGHSHVYWYRQLPEEGLKFMVYLQKENIIDESGMPKERFSAEFPKEGPSILRIQQVVRGDSAAYFCASSRDTRYNEQFFGPGTRLTVL.

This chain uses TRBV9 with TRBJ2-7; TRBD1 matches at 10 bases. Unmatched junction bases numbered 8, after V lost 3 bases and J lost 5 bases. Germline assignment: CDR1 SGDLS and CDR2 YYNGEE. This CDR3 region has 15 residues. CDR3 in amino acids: CASSAGTGELDEQYF. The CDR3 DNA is TGTGCCAGCAGCGCTGGGACAGGGGAGTTGGACGAGCAGTACTTC.

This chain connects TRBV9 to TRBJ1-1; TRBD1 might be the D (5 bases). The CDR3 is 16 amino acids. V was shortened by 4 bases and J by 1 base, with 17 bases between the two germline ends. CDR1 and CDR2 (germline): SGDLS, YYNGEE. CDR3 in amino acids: CASSPFWGSENTEAFF. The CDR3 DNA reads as TGTGCCAGCAGCCCTTTCTGGGGCAGCGAGAACACTGAAGCTTTCTTT.

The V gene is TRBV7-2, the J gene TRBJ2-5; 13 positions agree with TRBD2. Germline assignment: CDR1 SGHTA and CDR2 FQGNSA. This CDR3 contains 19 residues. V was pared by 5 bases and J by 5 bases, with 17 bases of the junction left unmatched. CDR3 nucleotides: TGTGCCAGCAGCCTTCTAGGGCGACTAGCGGGGGGTCCAGGGGAGACCCAGTACTTC. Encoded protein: CASSLLGRLAGGPGETQYF.

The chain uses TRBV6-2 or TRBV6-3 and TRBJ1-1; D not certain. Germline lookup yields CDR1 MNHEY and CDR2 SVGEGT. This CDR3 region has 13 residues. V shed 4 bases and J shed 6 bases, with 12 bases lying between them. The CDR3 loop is CASSSLPSAEAFF. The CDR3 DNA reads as TGTGCCAGCAGTTCTCTACCCTCGGCTGAAGCTTTCTTT.

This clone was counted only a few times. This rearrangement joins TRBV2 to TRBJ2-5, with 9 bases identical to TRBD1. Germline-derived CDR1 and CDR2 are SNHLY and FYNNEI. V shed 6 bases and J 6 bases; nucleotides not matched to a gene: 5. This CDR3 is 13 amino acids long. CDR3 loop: CASRQGAEKTQYF. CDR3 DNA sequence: TGTGCCAGCAGACAGGGGGCAGAAAAGACCCAGTACTTC. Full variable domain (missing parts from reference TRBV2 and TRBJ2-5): EPEVTQTPSHQVTQMGQEVILRCVPISNHLYFYWYRQILGQKVEFLVSFYNNEISEKSEIFDDQFSVERPDGSNFTLKIRSTKLEDSAMYFCASRQGAEKTQYFGPGTRLLVL.

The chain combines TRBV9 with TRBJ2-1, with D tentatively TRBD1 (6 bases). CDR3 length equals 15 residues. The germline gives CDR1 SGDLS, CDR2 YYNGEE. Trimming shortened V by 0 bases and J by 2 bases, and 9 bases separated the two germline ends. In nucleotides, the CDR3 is TGTGCCAGCAGCGTAGATGGACAGCCCTACAATGAGCAGTTCTTC. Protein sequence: CASSVDGQPYNEQFF.

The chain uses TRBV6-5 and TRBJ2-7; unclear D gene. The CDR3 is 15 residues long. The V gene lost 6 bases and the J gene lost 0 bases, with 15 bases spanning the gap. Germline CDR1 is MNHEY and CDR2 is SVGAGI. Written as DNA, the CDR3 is TGTGCCAGCAGCAACTCCCAACTCCCCTCCTACGAGCAGTACTTC. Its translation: CASSNSQLPSYEQYF.

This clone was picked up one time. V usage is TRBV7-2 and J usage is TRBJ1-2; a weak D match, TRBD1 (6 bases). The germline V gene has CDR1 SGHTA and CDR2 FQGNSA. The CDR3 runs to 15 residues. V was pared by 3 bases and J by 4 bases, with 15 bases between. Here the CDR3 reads CASSFVAGVGYGYTF. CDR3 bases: TGTGCCAGCAGCTTCGTGGCAGGGGTGGGCTATGGCTACACCTTC.

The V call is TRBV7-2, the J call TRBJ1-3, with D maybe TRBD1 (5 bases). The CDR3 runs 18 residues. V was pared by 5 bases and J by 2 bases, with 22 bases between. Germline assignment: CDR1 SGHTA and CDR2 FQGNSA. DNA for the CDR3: TGTGCCAGCAGCCAATTCCCGCGGGGGGTTCTTACTGGAAACACCATATATTTT. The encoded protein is CASSQFPRGVLTGNTIYF.

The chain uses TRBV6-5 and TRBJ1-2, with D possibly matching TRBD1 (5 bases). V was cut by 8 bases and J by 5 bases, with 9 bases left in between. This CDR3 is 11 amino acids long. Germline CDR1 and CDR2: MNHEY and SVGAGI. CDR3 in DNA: TGTGCCAGCGGCGACAGTTATGGCTACACCTTC. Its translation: CASGDSYGYTF.